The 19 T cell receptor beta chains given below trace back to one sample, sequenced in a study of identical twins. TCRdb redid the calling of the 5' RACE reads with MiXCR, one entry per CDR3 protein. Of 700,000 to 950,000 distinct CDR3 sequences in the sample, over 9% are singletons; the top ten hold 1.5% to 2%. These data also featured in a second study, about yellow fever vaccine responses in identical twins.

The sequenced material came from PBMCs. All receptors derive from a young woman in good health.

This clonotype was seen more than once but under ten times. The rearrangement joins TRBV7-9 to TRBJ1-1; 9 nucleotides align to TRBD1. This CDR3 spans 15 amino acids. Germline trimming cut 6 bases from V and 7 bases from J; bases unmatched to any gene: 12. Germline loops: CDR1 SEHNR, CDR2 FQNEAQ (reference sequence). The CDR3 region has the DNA TGTGCCAGCAGTCAGGGGTCGGGACAGGGAGGTGAAGCTTTCTTT. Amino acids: CASSQGSGQGGEAFF.

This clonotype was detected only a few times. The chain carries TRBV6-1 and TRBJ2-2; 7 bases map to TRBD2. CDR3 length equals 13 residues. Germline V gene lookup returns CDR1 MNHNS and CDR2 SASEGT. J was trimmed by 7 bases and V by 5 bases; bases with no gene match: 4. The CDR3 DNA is TGTGCCAGCAGTCGGGGGGTTCTCGGGGAGCTGTTTTTT. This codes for CASSRGVLGELFF.

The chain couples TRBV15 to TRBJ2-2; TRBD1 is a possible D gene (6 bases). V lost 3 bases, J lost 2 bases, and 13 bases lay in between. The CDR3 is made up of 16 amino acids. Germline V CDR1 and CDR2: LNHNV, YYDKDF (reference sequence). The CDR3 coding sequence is TGTGCCACCAGCAGTTCCGCCAGGGGAAACACCGGGGAGCTGTTTTTT. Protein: CATSSSARGNTGELFF.

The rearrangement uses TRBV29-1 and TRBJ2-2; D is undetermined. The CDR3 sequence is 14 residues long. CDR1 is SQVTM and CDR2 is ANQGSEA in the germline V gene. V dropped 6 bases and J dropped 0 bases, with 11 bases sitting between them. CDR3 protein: CSVSRYANTGELFF. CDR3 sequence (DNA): TGCAGCGTGAGCCGTTACGCGAACACCGGGGAGCTGTTTTTT.

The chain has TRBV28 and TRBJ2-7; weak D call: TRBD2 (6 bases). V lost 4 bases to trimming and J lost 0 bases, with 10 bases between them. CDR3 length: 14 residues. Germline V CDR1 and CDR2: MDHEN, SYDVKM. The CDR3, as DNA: TGTGCCAGCAGTTCGGGCGGGACCTCCTACGAGCAGTACGTC. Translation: CASSSGGTSYEQYV.

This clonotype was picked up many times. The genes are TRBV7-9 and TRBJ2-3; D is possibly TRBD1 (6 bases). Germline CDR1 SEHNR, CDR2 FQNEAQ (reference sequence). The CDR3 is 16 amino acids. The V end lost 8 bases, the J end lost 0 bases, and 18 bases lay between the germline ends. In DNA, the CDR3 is TGTGCCAGCGGTGACGGACAGACCCGTAGCACAGATACGCAGTATTTT. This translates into CASGDGQTRSTDTQYF.

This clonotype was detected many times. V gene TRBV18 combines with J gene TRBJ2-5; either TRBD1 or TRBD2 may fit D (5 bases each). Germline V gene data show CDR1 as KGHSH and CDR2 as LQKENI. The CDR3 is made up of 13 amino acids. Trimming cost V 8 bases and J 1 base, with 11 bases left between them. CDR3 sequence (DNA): TGTGCCAGCAGCCCCGGGACCCAAGAGACCCAGTACTTC. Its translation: CASSPGTQETQYF.

CDR3 DNA sequence: TGTGCCACCAGTGATTTGCAGTCGGGAACTAGCACAGATACGCAGTATTTT. Residues: CATSDLQSGTSTDTQYF. The gene calls are TRBV24-1 and TRBJ2-3, with TRBD2 as a possible D gene (5 bases). Between the trimmed V and J ends, which lost 0 bases and 0 bases, there was a span of 12 bases. The CDR3 consists of 17 residues. Germline values: CDR1 KGHDR, CDR2 SFDVKD.

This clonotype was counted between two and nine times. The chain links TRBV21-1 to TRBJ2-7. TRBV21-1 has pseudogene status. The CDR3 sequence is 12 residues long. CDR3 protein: CASSFAPYEQYF. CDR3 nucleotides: TGTGCCAGCAGCTTTGCACCCTACGAGCAGTACTTC.

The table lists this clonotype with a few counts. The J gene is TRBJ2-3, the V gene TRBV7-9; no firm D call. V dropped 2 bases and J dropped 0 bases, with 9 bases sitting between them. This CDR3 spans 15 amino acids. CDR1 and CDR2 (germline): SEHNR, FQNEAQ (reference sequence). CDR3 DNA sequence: TGTGCCAGCAGCTTATTAAGCTCTAGCACAGATACGCAGTATTTT. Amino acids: CASSLLSSSTDTQYF.

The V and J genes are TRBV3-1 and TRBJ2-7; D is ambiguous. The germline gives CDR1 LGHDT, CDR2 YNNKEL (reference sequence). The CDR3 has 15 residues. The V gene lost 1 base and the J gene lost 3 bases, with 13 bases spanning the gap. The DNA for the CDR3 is TGTGCCAGCAGCCAAGGGTTCGCATCCAACTACGAGCAGTACTTC. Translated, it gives CASSQGFASNYEQYF.

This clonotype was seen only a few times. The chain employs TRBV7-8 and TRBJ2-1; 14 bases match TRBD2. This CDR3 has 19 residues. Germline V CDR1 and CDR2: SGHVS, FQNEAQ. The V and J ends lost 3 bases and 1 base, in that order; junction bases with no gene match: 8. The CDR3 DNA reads TGTGCCAGCAGCTTTGACGGGACTAGCGGGAGCGGATCCTACAATGAGCAGTTCTTC. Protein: CASSFDGTSGSGSYNEQFF.

The CDR3, as DNA: TGCGCCAGCAGTGAGCTGGTAGCGGGACTTTACGAGCAGTACGTC. This gives the protein CASSELVAGLYEQYV. V is TRBV10-2 and J is TRBJ2-7, with 8 bases matching TRBD2. The junction had 7 bases not matched to a gene; V was cut back by 2 bases and J by 4 bases. This CDR3 comprises 15 residues. Germline loops: CDR1 WSHSY, CDR2 SAAADI.

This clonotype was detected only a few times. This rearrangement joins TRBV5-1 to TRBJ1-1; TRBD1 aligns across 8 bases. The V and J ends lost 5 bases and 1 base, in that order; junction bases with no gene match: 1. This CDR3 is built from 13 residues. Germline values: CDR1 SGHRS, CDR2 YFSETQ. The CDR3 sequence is CASRQGENTEAFF. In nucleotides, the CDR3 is TGCGCCAGCAGACAGGGGGAGAACACTGAAGCTTTCTTT.

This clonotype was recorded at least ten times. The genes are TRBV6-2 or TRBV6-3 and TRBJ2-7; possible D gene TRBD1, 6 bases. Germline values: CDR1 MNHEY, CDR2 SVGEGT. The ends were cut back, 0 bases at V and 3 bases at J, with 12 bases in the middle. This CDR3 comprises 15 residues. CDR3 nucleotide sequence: TGTGCCAGCAGTTACTCGAGAGAAGGGGGCTACGAGCAGTACGTC. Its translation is CASSYSREGGYEQYV.

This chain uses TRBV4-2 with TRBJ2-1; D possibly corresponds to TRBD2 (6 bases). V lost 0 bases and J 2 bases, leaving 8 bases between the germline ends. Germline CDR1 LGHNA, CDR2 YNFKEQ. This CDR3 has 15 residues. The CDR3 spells CASSQDWEAYNEQFF. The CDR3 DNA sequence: TGTGCCAGCAGCCAAGATTGGGAGGCCTACAATGAGCAGTTCTTC.

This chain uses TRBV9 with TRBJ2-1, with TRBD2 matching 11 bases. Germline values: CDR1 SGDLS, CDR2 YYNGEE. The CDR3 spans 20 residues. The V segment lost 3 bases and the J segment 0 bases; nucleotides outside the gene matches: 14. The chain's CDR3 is CASSATEGLADPSSYNEQFF. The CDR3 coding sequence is TGTGCCAGCAGCGCAACCGAGGGACTAGCGGACCCTTCCTCCTACAATGAGCAGTTCTTC. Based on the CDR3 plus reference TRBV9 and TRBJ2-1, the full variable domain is DSGVTQTPKHLITATGQRVTLRCSPRSGDLSVYWYQQSLDQGLQFLIQYYNGEERAKGNILERFSAQQFPDLHSELNLSSLELGDSALYFCASSATEGLADPSSYNEQFFGPGTRLTVL.

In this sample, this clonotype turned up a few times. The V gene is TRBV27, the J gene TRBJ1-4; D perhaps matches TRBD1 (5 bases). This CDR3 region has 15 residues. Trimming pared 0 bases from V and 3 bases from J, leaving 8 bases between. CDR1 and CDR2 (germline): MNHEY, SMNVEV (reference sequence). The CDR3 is CASSLSGASNEKLFF. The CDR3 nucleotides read TGTGCCAGCAGTTTATCAGGGGCCTCTAATGAAAAACTGTTTTTT.

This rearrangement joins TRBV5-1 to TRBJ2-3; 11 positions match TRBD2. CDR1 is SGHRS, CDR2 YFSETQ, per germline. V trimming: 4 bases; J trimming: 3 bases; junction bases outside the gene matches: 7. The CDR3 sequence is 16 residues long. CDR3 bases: TGCGCCAGCAGCCTATCTAGCGGGGGGAGGACAGATACGCAGTATTTT. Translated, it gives CASSLSSGGRTDTQYF. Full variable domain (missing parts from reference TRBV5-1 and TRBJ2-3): KAGVTQTPRYLIKTRGQQVTLSCSPISGHRSVSWYQQTPGQGLQFLFEYFSETQRNKGNFPGRFSGRQFSNSRSEMNVSTLELGDSALYLCASSLSSGGRTDTQYFGPGTRLTVL.